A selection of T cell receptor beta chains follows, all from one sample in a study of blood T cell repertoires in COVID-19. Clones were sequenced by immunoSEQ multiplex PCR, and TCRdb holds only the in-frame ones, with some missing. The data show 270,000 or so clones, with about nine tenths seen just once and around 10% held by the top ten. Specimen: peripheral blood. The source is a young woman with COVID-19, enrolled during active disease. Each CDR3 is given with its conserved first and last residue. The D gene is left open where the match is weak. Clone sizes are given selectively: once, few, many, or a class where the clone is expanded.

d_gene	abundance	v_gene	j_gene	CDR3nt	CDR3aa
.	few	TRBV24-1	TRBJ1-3	TGTGCCACCAGTGAAGGGAGCACTGGAAACACCATATATTTT	CATSEGSTGNTIYF
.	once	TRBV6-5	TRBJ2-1	TGTGCCAGCATTGGATTAGCGTCCTGGAATGAGCAGTTCTTC	CASIGLASWNEQFF
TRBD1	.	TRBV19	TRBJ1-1	TGTGCCAGTAGTATGGGGACAGCTGAAGCTTTCTTT	CASSMGTAEAFF
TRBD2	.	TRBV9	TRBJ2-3	TGTGCCAGCAGCGTAGGGTTCGGGGGGGGCACAGATACGCAGTATTTT	CASSVGFGGGTDTQYF
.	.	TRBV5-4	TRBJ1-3	TGTGCCAGCAGCTCCGGACAGACCCTCTCTGGAAACACCATATATTTT	CASSSGQTLSGNTIYF
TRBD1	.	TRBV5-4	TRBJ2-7	TGTGCCAGCAGCTCCTGGGACAGGCCCCACTACGAGCAGTACTTC	CASSSWDRPHYEQYF
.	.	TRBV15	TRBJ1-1	TGTGCCACCAGCAGTGGACAGATTCACACTGAAGCTTTCTTT	CATSSGQIHTEAFF
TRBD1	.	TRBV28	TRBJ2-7	TGTGCCAGCACCTCTTGGACAGGGGGCGACGTATCCTACGAGCAGTACTTC	CASTSWTGGDVSYEQYF
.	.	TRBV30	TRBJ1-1	TGTGCCTGGAGTTGGGGAGGCACTGAAGCTTTCTTT	CAWSWGGTEAFF
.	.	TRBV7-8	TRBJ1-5	TGTGCCAGCAGCCCAGGGCGCTACCAGCCCCAGCATTTT	CASSPGRYQPQHF
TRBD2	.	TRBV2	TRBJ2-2	TGTGCCAGCAGTGATGTAGCGGGTGCCGGGGAGCTGTTTTTT	CASSDVAGAGELFF
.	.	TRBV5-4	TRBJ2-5	TGTGCCAGCAGCTTTGGTACAGGCCAAGAGACCCAGTACTTC	CASSFGTGQETQYF
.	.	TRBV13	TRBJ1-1	TGTGCCAGCAGCTTCCAGGGAAATGAAGCTTTCTTT	CASSFQGNEAFF
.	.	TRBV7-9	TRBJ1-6	TGTGCCACCCGACAGGCCGATAATTCACCCCTCCACTTT	CATRQADNSPLHF
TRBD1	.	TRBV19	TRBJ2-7	TGTGCCAGTAGTACGGACAGGGTTCCCTACGAGCAGTACTTC	CASSTDRVPYEQYF
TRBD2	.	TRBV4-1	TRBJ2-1	TGCGCCAGCAGCCAGCTAGCGGGGGGGCTGTACAATGAGCAGTTCTTC	CASSQLAGGLYNEQFF
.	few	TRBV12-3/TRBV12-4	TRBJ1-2	TGTGCCAGCAGCACCACGGGGATGTATGGCTACACCTTC	CASSTTGMYGYTF
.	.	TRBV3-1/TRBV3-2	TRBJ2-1	TGTGCCAGCGGCAAACGAGGGGGAAATGAGCAGTTCTTC	CASGKRGGNEQFF
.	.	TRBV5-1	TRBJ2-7	TGCGCCAGCAGCTACTTACAGGGTTCTGGCGAGCAGTACTTC	CASSYLQGSGEQYF
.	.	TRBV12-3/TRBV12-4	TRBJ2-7	TGTGCCAGCACCCTTCAGCAGGGGGAGCAGTACTTC	CASTLQQGEQYF
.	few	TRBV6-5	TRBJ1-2	TGTGCCAGTATGAGAAGGGGCCTAGGCTATGGCTACACCTTC	CASMRRGLGYGYTF
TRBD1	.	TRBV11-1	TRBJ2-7	TGTGCCAGCAGTGGGACAGAAATTACATCGACCTACGAGCAGTACTTC	CASSGTEITSTYEQYF
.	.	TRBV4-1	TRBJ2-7	TGCGCCAGCAGCTCAGCCTACGAGCAGTACTTC	CASSSAYEQYF
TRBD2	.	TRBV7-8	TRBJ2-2	TGTGCCAGCAGCTTATCCCCCCGCCTAGCGGGGGGACACGGGGAGCTGTTTTTT	CASSLSPRLAGGHGELFF
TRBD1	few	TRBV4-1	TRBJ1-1	TGCGCCAGCAGCACCCGACAGGGCAGGGGAGCTTTCTTT	CASSTRQGRGAFF
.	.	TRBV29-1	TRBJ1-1	TGCAGCGTTGGGGGGCTGAACACTGAAGCTTTCTTT	CSVGGLNTEAFF
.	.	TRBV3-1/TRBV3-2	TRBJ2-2	TGTGCCAGCAGGCGGGGGCCCGGGGAGCTGTTTTTT	CASRRGPGELFF
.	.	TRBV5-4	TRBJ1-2	TGTGCCAGCAGCTTAGTGGCGGGGGCGAGGGATGGCTACACCTTC	CASSLVAGARDGYTF
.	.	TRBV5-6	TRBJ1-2	TGTGCCAGCAGCTTGGTCAGGTTCGGTGTCTACACCTTC	CASSLVRFGVYTF
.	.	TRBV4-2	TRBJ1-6	TGTGCCAGCGACCCGGGACTGTCGACACCCCTCCACTTT	CASDPGLSTPLHF